Included here is one T cell receptor (beta chain) sequence, with context. Its recognized antigen is unknown. Qualities for individual bases were not recorded, and no much larger clone is one base off. Inclusive of the bounding cysteine and phenylalanine, the CDR3 is 16 residues long. This entry keeps only the CDR3 DNA: 48 bases, framed from base 1. According to the germline V gene (reference sequence), CDR1 reads PRHDT and CDR2 reads FYEKMQ. Trimming costs V 1 base and J 6 bases, and their ends lie 18 bases apart. These data are taken from a study of T cell responses to AZD1222 COVID-19 vaccine (dated by TCRdb to about 2021). Study-level background: TCR sequencing covered some 240 trial participants: around 210 given two doses of AZD1222 and 26 given two doses of MenACWY control vaccine. Trial participants were enrolled by age into 18-55, 56-69 and 70-plus year subgroups, with roughly 150, 30 and 60 TCR-sequenced participants respectively.

The CDR3 regions of human TCRbeta chains were subjected to immunosequencing. On the authors' methods: Repertoire TCRs were checked for matches against a reference library of SARS-CoV-2-specific TCRs that had been generated using the MIRA antigen-specificity platform. Breadth meant the fraction of unique TCRs that were SARS-CoV-2-associated, whereas depth meant the fraction of total T cells that were SARS-CoV-2-associated. Each spike-specific TCR was assigned to its reactive spike region and to a CD4 or CD8 class using the MIRA data. Log10-transformed breadth and depth values were compared by one-way ANOVA with Sidak's multiple comparisons tests. TCRdb limited this immuneACCESS table to in-frame rearrangements with V and J called. A share of clones is missing; checked studies link under half to unresolved V genes, and the rest is unexplained. V, J and clone size are those of that table, while D and trimming were read from the DNA. The table for this sample lists roughly 170,000 clones; roughly 94% of them were counted only once. The ten biggest clones cover around 1.5% of the sample.

Results the study describes overall, beyond this receptor: Participants were mostly white British and included more females than males, and it was suggested by the authors that clonal diversity may have been underestimated. Conclusions about previously exposed vaccinees are limited because only six or seven AZD1222 recipients were SARS-CoV-2 seropositive at baseline. In the small 56-69-year group, the increase in depth fell short of significance, most likely because of low power. CD4 TCRs associated with the vaccine covered the entire spike protein, and the dominant responses were in regions 160-218 and 743-854. Reportedly, close to half of the unique spike-specific TCRs recognized epitopes lying outside the regions that are mutated in the B.1.351 and B.1.1.7 variants. Because no day 14 peak-response samples were available, repertoires were characterized only after the peak T cell response. Spike-specific TCR breadth and depth rose significantly after two AZD1222 doses compared with day 0 and with MenACWY recipients.

The time point label, as the study defines it: about 28 days (+/-7) after the second vaccine dose. AZD1222 recipients with second doses at about 4 weeks or about 12 weeks were pooled, because spike-specific TCR depth and breadth did not differ between schedules. Vaccinee samples were obtained from the UK trials COV001 and COV002, which included a single-blind randomized controlled phase 2/3 trial of AZD1222 (ChAdOx1 nCoV-19) in healthy adults. For TCRbeta chain sequencing, PBMC samples were collected from trial participants at day 0 and at day 28 after the second dose. The V and J genes are TRBV13 and TRBJ1-2; the D segment could be TRBD1, given 6 matching bases. Specimen: peripheral blood, collected 28 days after the second AZD1222 dose. This TCR came from an adult who received the AZD1222 COVID-19 vaccine. Read as DNA, the sequence is TGTGCCAGCAGCTTAGCCTCCTTCGCTGGGGGCGATGGCTACACCTTC. It codes for CASSLASFAGGDGYTF.